What follows describes a single TCR beta chain. Its antigen is as yet unknown. CDR3 length: 15 residues. V lost 0 bases to trimming and J lost 7 bases; unmatched junction nucleotides: 5. Germline assignment: CDR1 SGDLS and CDR2 YYNGEE. This sample is part of a study of cytomegalovirus exposure and HLA in healthy donors. Looking at the study overall: HLA-typed donors were the source of approximately 80 million unique TCRs, which an early data release held. Study findings and constraints: Overall, roughly 150 TCR beta chains were annotated as cytomegalovirus-associated. Most TCR sequences were seen very rarely across donors, but some public TCRs occurred in many. Reported performance of the classifier showed diagnosis of cytomegalovirus status with high specificity and sensitivity.

60 Vbeta and 13 Jbeta primers were used in PCR. Clones were sequenced by immunoSEQ multiplex PCR, and TCRdb holds only the in-frame ones, with some missing. The sample carries around 200,000 clones, 65% to 90% recorded once. The chain couples TRBV9 to TRBJ2-7, with 12 nucleotides matching TRBD1. This receptor was identified in a girl under 18 in good health and CMV-seronegative. The sample comprised PBMCs. CDR3 DNA sequence: TGTGCCAGCAGCGTAGGGGGACAGGGGGCAGGGGAGCAGTACTTC. Its translation is CASSVGGQGAGEQYF.